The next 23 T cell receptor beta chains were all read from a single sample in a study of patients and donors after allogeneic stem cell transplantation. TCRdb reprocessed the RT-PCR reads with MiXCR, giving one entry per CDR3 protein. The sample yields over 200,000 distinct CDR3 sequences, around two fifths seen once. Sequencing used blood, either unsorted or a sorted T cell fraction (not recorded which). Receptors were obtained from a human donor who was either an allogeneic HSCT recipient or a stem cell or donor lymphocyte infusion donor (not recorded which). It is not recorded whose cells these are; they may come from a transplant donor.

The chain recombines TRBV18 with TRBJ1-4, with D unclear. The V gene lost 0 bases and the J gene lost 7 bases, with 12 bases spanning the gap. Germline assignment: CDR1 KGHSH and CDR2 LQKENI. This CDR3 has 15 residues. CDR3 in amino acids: CASSPPSSFSEKLFF. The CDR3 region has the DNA TGTGCCAGCTCACCACCTTCCAGCTTTAGTGAAAAACTGTTTTTT.

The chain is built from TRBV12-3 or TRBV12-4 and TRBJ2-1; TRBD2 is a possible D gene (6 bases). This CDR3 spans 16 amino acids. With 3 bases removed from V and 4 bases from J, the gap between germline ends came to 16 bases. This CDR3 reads CASSFPRAGTYNEQFF. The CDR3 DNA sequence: TGTGCCAGCAGTTTCCCCAGGGCGGGGACTTACAATGAGCAGTTCTTC.

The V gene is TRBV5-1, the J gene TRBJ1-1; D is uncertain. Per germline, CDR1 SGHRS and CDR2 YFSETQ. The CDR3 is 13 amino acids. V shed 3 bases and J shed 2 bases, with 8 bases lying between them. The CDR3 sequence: CASSYNSNTEAFF. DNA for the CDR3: TGCGCCAGCAGCTATAATTCAAACACTGAAGCTTTCTTT.

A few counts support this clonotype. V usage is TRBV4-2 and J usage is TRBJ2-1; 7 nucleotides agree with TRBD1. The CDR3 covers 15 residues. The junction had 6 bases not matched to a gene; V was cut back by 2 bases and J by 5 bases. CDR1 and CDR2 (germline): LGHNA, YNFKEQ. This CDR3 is CASSQHRGTHNEQFF. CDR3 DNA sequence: TGTGCCAGCAGCCAACACAGGGGAACCCACAATGAGCAGTTCTTC.

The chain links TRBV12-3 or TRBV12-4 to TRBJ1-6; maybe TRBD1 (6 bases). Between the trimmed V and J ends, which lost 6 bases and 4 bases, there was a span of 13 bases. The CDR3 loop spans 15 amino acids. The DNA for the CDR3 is TGTGCCAGCAGCCGTCGACAGGCGTATAATTCACCCCTCCACTTT. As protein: CASSRRQAYNSPLHF.

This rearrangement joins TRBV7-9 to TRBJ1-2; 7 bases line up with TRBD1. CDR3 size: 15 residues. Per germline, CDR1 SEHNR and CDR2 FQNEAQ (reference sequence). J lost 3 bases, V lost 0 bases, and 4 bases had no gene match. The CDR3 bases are TGTGCCAGCAGCTTAGCGCACGGGACAGACTATGGCTACACCTTC. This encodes CASSLAHGTDYGYTF.

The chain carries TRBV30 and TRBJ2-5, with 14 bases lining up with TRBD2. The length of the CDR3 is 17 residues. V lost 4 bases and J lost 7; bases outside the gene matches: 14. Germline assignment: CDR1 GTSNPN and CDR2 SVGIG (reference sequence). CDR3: CAWTHPTGLAGGGTQYF. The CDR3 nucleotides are TGTGCCTGGACCCACCCCACCGGACTAGCGGGGGGTGGGACCCAGTACTTC.

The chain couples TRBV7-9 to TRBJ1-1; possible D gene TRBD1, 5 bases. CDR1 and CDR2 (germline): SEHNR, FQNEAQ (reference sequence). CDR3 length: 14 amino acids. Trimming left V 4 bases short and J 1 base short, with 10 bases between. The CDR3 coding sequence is TGTGCCAGCAGCTCTAACCAGGGGAACACTGAAGCTTTCTTT. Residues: CASSSNQGNTEAFF.

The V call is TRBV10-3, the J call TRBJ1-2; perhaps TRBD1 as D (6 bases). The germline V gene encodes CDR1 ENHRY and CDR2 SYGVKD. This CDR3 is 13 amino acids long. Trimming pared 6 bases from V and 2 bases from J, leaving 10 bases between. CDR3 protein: CAISQDRNYGYTF. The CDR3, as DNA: TGTGCCATCAGCCAGGACAGAAACTATGGCTACACCTTC.

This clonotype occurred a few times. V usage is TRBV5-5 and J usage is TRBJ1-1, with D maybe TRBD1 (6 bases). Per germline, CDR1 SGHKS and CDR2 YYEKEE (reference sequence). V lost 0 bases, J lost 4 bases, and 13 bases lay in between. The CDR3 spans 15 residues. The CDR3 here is CASSLVPQGPTEAFF. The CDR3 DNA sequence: TGTGCCAGCAGCTTGGTCCCGCAGGGGCCCACTGAAGCTTTCTTT.

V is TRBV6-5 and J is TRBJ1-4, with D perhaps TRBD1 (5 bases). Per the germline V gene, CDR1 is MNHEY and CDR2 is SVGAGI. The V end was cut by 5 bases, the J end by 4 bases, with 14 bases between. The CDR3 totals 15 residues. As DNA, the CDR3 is TGTGCCAGCAGTCCACCGGGCGGGGGTAATGAAAAACTGTTTTTT. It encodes CASSPPGGGNEKLFF.

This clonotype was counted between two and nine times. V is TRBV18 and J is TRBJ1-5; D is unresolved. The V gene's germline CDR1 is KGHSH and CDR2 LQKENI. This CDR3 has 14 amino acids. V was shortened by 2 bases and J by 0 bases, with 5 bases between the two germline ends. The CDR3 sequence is CASSPAYSNQPQHF. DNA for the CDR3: TGTGCCAGCTCACCAGCCTATAGCAATCAGCCCCAGCATTTT.

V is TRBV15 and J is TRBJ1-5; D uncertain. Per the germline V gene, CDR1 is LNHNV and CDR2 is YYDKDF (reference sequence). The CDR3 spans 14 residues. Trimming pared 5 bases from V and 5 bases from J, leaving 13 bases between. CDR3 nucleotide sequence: TGTGCCACCAGCGGCCACGAAAGCTATCAGCCCCAGCATTTT. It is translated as CATSGHESYQPQHF.

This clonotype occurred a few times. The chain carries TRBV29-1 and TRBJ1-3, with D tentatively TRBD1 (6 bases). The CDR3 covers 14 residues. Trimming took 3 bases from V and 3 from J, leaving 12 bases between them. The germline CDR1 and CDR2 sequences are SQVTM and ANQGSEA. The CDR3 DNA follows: TGCAGCGTTGATCCAGGGGCGGGTGGAAACACCATATATTTT. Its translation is CSVDPGAGGNTIYF.

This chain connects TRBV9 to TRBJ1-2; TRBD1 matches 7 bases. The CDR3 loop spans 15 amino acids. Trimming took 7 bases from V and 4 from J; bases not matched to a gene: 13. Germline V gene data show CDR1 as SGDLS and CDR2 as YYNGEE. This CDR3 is CASRGGGTDLYGYTF. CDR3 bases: TGTGCCAGCCGGGGAGGGGGGACAGACCTCTATGGCTACACCTTC.

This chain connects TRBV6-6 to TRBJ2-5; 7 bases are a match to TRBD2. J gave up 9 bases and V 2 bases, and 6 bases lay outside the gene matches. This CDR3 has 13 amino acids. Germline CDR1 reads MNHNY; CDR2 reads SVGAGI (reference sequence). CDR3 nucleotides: TGTGCCAGCAGTTACATCGGGGGGTCGGCCCAGTACTTC. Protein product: CASSYIGGSAQYF.

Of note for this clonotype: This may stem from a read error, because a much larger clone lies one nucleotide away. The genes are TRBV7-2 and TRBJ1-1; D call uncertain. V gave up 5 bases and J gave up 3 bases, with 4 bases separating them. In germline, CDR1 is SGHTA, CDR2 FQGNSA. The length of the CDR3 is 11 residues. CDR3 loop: CASSTYTEAFF. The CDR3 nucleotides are TGTGCCAGCAGCACCTACACTGAAGCTTTCTTT. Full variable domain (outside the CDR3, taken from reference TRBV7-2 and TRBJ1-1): GAGVSQSPSNKVTEKGKDVELRCDPISGHTALYWYRQSLGQGLEFLIYFQGNSAPDKSGLPSDRFSAERTGGSVSTLTIQRTQQEDSAVYLCASSTYTEAFFGQGTRLTVV.

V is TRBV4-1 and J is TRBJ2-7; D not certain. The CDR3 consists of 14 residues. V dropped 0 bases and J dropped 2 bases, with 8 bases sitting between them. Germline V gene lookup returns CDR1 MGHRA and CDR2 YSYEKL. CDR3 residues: CASSQDIRTYEQYF. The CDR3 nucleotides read TGCGCCAGCAGCCAAGATATTAGGACCTACGAGCAGTACTTC.

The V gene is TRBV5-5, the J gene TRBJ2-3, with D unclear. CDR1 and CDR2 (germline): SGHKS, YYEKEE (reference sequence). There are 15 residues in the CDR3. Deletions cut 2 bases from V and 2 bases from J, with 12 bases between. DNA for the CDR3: TGTGCCAGCAGCTTCATCCCCGGAAACACAGATACGCAGTATTTT. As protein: CASSFIPGNTDTQYF.

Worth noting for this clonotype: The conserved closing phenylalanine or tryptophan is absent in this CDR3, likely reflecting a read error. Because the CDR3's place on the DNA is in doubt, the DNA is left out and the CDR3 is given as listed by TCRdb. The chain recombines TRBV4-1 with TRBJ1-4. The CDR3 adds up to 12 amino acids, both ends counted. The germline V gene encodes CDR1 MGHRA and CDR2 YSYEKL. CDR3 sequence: CASSQDSPVFGV.

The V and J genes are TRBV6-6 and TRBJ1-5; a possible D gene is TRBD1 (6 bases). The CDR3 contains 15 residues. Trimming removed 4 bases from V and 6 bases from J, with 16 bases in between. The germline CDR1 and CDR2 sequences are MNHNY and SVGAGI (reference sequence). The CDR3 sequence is CASSSKGGAVQPQHF. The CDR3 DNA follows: TGTGCCAGCAGTTCGAAGGGGGGGGCGGTTCAGCCCCAGCATTTT.

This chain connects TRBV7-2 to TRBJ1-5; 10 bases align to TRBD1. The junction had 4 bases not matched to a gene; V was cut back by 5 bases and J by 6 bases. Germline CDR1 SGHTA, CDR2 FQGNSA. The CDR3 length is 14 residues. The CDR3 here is CASSRDRGRQPQHF. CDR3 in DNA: TGTGCCAGCAGCCGAGACAGGGGGCGTCAGCCCCAGCATTTT. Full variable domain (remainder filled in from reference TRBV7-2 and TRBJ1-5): GAGVSQSPSNKVTEKGKDVELRCDPISGHTALYWYRQSLGQGLEFLIYFQGNSAPDKSGLPSDRFSAERTGGSVSTLTIQRTQQEDSAVYLCASSRDRGRQPQHFGDGTRLSIL.

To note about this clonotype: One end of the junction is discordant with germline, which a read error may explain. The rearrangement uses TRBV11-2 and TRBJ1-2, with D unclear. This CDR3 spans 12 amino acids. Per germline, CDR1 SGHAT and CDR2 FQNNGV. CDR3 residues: CASSLAPQTPFF. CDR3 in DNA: TGTGCCAGCAGCTTAGCCCCTCAGACACCGTTCTTC.